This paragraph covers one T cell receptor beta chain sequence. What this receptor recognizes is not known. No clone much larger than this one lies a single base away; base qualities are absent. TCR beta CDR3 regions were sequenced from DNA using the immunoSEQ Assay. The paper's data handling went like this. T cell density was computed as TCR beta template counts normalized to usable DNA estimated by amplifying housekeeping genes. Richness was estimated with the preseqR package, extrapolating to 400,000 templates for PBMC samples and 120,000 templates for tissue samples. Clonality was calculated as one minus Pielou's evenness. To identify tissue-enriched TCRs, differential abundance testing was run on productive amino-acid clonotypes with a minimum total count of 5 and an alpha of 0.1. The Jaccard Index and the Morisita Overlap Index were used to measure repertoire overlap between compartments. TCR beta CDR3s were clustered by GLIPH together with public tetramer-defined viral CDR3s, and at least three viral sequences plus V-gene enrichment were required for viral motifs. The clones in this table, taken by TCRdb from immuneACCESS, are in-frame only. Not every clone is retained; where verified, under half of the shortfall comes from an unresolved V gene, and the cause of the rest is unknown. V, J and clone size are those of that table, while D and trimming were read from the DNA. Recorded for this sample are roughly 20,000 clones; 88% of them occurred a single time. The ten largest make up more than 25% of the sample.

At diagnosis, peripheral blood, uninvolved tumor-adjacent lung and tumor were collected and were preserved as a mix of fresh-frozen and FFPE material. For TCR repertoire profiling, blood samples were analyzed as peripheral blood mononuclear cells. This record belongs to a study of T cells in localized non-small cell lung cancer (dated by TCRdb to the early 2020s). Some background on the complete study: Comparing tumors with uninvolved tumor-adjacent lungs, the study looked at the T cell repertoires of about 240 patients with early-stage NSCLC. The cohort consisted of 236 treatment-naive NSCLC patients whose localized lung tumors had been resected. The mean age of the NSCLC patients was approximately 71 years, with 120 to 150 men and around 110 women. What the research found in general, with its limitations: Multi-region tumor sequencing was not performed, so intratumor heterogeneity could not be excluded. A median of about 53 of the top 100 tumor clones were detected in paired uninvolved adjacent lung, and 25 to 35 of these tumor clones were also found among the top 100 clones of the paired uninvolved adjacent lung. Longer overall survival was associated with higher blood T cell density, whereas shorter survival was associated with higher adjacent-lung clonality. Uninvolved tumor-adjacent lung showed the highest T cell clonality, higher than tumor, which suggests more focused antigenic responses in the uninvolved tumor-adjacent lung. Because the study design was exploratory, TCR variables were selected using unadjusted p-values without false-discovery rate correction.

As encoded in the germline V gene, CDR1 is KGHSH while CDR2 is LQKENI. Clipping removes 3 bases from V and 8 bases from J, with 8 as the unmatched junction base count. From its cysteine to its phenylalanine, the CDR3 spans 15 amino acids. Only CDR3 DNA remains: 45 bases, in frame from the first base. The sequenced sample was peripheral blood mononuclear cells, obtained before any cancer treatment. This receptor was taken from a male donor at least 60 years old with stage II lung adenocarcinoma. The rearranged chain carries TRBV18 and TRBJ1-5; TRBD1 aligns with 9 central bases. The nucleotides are TGTGCCAGCTCACCTAGGGGACAGGGTTCCGAGCCCCAGCATTTT. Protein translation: CASSPRGQGSEPQHF. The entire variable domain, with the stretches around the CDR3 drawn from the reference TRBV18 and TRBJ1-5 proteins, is NAGVMQNPRHLVRRRGQEARLRCSPMKGHSHVYWYRQLPEEGLKFMVYLQKENIIDESGMPKERFSAEFPKEGPSILRIQQVVRGDSAAYFCASSPRGQGSEPQHFGDGTRLSIL.